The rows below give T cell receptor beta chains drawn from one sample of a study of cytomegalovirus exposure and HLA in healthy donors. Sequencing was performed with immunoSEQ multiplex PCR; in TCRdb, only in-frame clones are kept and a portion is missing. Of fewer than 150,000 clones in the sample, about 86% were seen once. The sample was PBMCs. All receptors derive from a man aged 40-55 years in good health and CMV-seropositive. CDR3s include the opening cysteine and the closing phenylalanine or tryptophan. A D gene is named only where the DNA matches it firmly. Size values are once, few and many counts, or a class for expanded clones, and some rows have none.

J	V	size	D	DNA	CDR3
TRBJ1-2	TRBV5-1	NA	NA	TGCGCCAGCAGCTTGGCCGGGTGGGGCTACACCTTC	CASSLAGWGYTF
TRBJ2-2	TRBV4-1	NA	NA	TGCGCCAGCAGCCTGACGCCCGCAGGGCTTGTTGCCGGGGAGCTGTTTTTT	CASSLTPAGLVAGELFF
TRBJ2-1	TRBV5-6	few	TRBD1	TGTGCCAGCAGCTCCTCGGACAGGGGAAGTAGTAATGAGCAGTTCTTC	CASSSSDRGSSNEQFF
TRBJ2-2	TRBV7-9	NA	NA	TGTGCCAGCAGCTTAGGAGGCACCAGCGTGGTCACCGGGGAGCTGTTTTTT	CASSLGGTSVVTGELFF
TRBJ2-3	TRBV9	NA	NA	TGTGCCAGCAGCCTCCGACGGGACACCAGCACAGATACGCAGTATTTT	CASSLRRDTSTDTQYF
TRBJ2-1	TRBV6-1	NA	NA	TGTGCCAGCAGTGCGGGGAGCTCCTACAATGAGCAGTTCTTC	CASSAGSSYNEQFF
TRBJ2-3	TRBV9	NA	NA	TGTGCCAGCAGCGTTCTGAGCACAGATACGCAGTATTTT	CASSVLSTDTQYF
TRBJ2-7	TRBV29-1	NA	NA	TGCAGCGTTGAGGCGGCAATGACCTACGAGCAGTACTTC	CSVEAAMTYEQYF
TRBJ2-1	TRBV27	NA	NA	TGTGCCAGCAGTTTGAGACTAGTGAACCGCAATGAGCAGTTCTTC	CASSLRLVNRNEQFF
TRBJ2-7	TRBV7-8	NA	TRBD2	TGTGCCAGCAGACGGGGGGTAGCACTAGGCTCCTACGAGCAGTACTTC	CASRRGVALGSYEQYF
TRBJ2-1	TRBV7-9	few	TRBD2	TGTGCCAGCAGCTTAGGTAGGGTCGCGGGGGGCCCGCAGTACAATGAGCAGTTCTTC	CASSLGRVAGGPQYNEQFF
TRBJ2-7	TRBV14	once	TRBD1	TGTGCCAGCAGCCAAGTGGCAGGGGGCCGGTACGAGCAGTACTTC	CASSQVAGGRYEQYF
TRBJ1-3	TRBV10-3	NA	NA	TGTGCCTCCCGAAGGGAGGAAAACACCATATATTTT	CASRREENTIYF
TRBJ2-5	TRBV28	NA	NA	TGTGCCAGCCGGTGGGCCTTCGTAGAGACCCAGTACTTC	CASRWAFVETQYF
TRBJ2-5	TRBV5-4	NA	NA	TGTGCCAGCAGCTTTAGTCCCGGTCGGGGGTTTGGGGAGACCCAGTACTTC	CASSFSPGRGFGETQYF
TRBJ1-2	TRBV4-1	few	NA	TGCGCCAGCAGCCAAGATTCCGGGGATTCCTCCTTCGTTACGGGGGGCTACACCTTC	CASSQDSGDSSFVTGGYTF
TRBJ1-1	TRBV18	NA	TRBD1	TGTGCCAGCTCACCTCCAGGAGGACAGGGAATGCCTGAAGCTTTCTTT	CASSPPGGQGMPEAFF
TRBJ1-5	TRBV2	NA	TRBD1	TGTGCCAGCAGCTCCGGACAGGGATATCAGCCCCAGCATTTT	CASSSGQGYQPQHF
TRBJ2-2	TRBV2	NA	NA	TGTGCCAGCAACGACTGGAGTAACACCGGGGAGCTGTTTTTT	CASNDWSNTGELFF
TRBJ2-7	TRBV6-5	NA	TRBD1	TGTGCCAGCAGTTCCAGCGGACAGGGGAGACACGAGCAGTACTTC	CASSSSGQGRHEQYF
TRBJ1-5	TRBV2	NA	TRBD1	TGTGCCAGCAGTGGGACAGGGGGGACCTATAGCAATCAGCCCCAGCATTTT	CASSGTGGTYSNQPQHF
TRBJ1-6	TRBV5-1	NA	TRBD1	TGCGCCAGCAGCTTGCGACAGGGGATGGGTTCACCCCTCCACTTT	CASSLRQGMGSPLHF
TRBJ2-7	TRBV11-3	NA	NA	TGTGCCAGCAGCTTAGATACAGTCGGACTAAGAACGCCGTACGAGCAGTACTTC	CASSLDTVGLRTPYEQYF
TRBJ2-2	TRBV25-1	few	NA	TGTGCCAGTAGGACTTACACCGGGGAGCTGTTTTTT	CASRTYTGELFF
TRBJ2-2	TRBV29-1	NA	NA	TGCAGCGTGGCGGGGGCCCTCAACACCGGGGAGCTGTTTTTT	CSVAGALNTGELFF
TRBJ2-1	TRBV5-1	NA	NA	TGCGCCAGCAGCTTGGGGTGGAGCTCCTACAATGAGCAGTTCTTC	CASSLGWSSYNEQFF
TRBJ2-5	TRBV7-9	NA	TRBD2	TGTGCCAGCAGCCCCAAAATAGCGGGGAAGGTACAAGAGACCCAGTACTTC	CASSPKIAGKVQETQYF
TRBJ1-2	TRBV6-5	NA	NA	TGTGCCAGCAGTTACTCGCTCTCCCGGTTGGACTATGGCTACACCTTC	CASSYSLSRLDYGYTF
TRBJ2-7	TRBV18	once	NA	TGTGCCAGTTCAGATCAGGGGCAACTAGCCTACGAGCAGTACTTC	CASSDQGQLAYEQYF
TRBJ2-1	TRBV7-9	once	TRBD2	TGTGCCAGCAGCTCGCTGGAGCGGGAGGGACGCAATGAGCAGTTCTTC	CASSSLEREGRNEQFF
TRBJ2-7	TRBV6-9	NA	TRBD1	TGTGCCAGCAGTTATTCGGGGACAGGGGCGGGCGAGCAGTACTTC	CASSYSGTGAGEQYF
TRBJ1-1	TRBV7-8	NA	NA	TGTGCCAGCAGCTTGGAGGGGAAGAGGGATTTAGCTTTCTTT	CASSLEGKRDLAFF
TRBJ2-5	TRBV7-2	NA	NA	TGTGCCAGCAGAGCCCCGACCGAGGGGGGGGTCCAAGAGACCCAGTACTTC	CASRAPTEGGVQETQYF
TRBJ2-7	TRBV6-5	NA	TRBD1	TGTGCCAGCAGTTACTCGAACAGGGGGTCGCGGTACTTC	CASSYSNRGSRYF
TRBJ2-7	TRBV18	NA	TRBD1	TGTGCCAGCTCACGACTCCGACAGGGGACCTACGAGCAGTACTTC	CASSRLRQGTYEQYF
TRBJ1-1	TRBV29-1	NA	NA	TGCAGCGTTGGAGGGCAGGCCAAGAACACTGAAGCTTTCTTT	CSVGGQAKNTEAFF
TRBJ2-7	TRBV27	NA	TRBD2	TGTGCCAGCAGAGCACTAGCGGGATTTCCCTACGAGCAGTACTTC	CASRALAGFPYEQYF
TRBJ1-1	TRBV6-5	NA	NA	TGTGCCAGCAGTTCAGGTATCTGGGCCATGAACACTGAAGCTTTCTTT	CASSSGIWAMNTEAFF
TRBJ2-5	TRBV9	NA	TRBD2	TGTGCCAGCAGCACCCAGGGAGGGGAGACCCAGTACTTC	CASSTQGGETQYF
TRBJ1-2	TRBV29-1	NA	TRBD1	TGCAGCGTTGAAGAGGACAGGGGCTACACCTTC	CSVEEDRGYTF
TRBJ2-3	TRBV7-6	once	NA	TGTGCCAGCAGCCCCGTGAGCGGTAGCACAGATACGCAGTATTTT	CASSPVSGSTDTQYF
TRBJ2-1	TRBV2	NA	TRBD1	TGTGCCAGCAACGGACAGGGGGCCGTTGAGCAGTTCTTC	CASNGQGAVEQFF
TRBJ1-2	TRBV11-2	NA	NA	TGTGCCAGCAGCTTAGGGGCAGGGCCCTTCTATGGCTACACCTTC	CASSLGAGPFYGYTF
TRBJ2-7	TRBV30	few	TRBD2	TGTGCCTGGTCGTACGGGGCGGGAGGGACCTACGAGCAGTACTTC	CAWSYGAGGTYEQYF
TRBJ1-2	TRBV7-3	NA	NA	TGTGCCAGCAGCCTCGGGAGGACGGATGGCTACACCTTC	CASSLGRTDGYTF
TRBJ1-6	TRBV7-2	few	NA	TGTGCCAGCAGCTCCGGACAGCTCTATAATTCACCCCTCCACTTT	CASSSGQLYNSPLHF